This T cell receptor beta chain was recorded in a study of blood T cell repertoires in COVID-19. Overall study context: Whether acute or convalescent, the COVID-19 samples came from the United States, Italy and Spain. Sources were T cells, B-cell-depleted T cells, or PBMCs; the material itself was cDNA or gDNA.

Per the study methods: Estimation of nucleated cell counts was performed using reference gene primer amplification. The table came from immunoSEQ multiplex PCR; TCRdb's copy has only in-frame clones and leaves some out. V, J and clone size reflect that table, while D and trimming were determined from the DNA. The sample lists about 100,000 clones; 80% to 90% were seen once. Germline CDR1 and CDR2: KGHDR and SFDVKD. Trimming cost V 4 bases and J 7 bases; bases outside gene matches: 6. This CDR3 has 15 residues. The receptor was isolated from a human donor in a cohort sampled during active COVID-19. Sample: peripheral blood. This chain joins TRBV24-1 and TRBJ2-1, with 10 bases that match TRBD2. The CDR3 DNA follows: TGTGCCACCAGTGACCTAGCGGGAGTAAAGAATGAGCAGTTCTTC. Residues: CATSDLAGVKNEQFF.